This record concerns one TCR beta chain sequence. The antigen is not known. This sample stems from a study of persistence of HIV-infected CD4 T cells. This was the immunoSEQ version 4 assay in survey mode. Using immunoSEQ multiplex PCR, the repertoire was profiled, and TCRdb retains in-frame clones only, with some absent. The table lists some 39,000 clones, 75% to 90% of them singletons. The stimulus was an HIV-1 Gag 15-mer peptide pool, 0.9 to 1 ug/peptide/mL. Memory cells lacking CD40L and CD69 with high CD45RO were sorted. CDR3 length: 16 amino acids. Germline values: CDR1 SGHNT, CDR2 YYREEE (reference sequence). V lost 0 bases and J 4 bases, leaving 13 bases between the germline ends.

This TCR was sampled from an adult with HIV. The donor label of this sample is uncertain. The chain is built from TRBV5-4 and TRBJ2-2, with a tentative D call TRBD1 (6 bases). The specimen was cultured CD4+ T cells from PBMCs, collected from a patient who received antiretroviral therapy. The DNA of the CDR3 is TGTGCCAGCAGCTTGGACCAAGTAGGGGGCACCGGGGAGCTGTTTTTT. Translated, it gives CASSLDQVGGTGELFF.